Below, one TCR beta chain is given with its context. These data belong to a study of blood T cell repertoires in COVID-19. Authors' processing steps: Amplification of reference gene primers was used by the study to estimate nucleated cell counts. Data came from immunoSEQ multiplex PCR; TCRdb stores just in-frame clones and leaves some out. That table supplies the V and J calls and clone size; D and trimming were determined from the DNA. The sample lists 100,000 to 150,000 clones; approximately 81% were seen once. This CDR3 region has 14 residues. Deletions cut 4 bases from V and 3 bases from J, with 14 bases between. Germline V gene data show CDR1 as SGHDT and CDR2 as YYEEEE.

Sequenced input: peripheral blood. The V and J genes are TRBV5-6 and TRBJ2-7, with D possibly TRBD2 on 5 matching bases. This TCR was recovered from a man in his fifties or sixties with acute or convalescent COVID-19. Written as DNA, the CDR3 is TGTGCCAGCAGCCCGGAGGCGGGTAGCTACGAGCAGTACTTC. Translating it yields CASSPEAGSYEQYF.